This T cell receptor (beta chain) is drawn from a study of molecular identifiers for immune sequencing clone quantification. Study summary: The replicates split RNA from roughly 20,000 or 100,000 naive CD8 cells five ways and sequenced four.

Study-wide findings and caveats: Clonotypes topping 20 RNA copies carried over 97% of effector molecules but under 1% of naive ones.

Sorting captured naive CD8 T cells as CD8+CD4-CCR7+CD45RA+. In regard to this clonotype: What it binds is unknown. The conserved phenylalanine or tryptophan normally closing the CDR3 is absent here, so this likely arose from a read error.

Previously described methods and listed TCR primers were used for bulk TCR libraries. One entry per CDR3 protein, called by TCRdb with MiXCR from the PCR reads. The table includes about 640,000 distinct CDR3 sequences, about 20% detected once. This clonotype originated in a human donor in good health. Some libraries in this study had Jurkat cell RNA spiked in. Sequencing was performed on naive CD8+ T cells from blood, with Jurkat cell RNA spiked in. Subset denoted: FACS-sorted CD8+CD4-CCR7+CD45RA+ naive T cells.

The CDR3 is CASSPGTISTDTQYS. Here the CDR3 DNA reads TGTGCCAGCAGCCCTGGGACAATTAGCACAGATACGCAGTATTCT. The chain combines TRBV13 with TRBJ2-3; a possible D gene is TRBD1 (6 bases). The ends were cut back, 5 bases at V and 0 bases at J, with 12 bases in the middle. The germline gives CDR1 PRHDT, CDR2 FYEKMQ (reference sequence). CDR3 length: 15 residues.